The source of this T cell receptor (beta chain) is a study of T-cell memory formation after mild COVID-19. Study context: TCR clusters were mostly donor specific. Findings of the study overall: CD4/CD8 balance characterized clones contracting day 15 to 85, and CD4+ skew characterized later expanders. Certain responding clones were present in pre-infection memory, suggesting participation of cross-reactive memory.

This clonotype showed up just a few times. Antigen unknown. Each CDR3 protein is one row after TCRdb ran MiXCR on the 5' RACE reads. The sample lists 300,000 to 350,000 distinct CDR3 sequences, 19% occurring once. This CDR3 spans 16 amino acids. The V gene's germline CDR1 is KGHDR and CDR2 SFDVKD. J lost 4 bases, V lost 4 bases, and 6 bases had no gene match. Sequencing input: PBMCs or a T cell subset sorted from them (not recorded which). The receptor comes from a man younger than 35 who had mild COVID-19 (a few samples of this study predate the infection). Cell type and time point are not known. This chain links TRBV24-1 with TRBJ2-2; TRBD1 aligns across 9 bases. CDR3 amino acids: CATSDNRGPGTGELFF. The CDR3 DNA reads TGTGCCACCAGTGACAACAGGGGGCCGGGCACCGGGGAGCTGTTTTTT.